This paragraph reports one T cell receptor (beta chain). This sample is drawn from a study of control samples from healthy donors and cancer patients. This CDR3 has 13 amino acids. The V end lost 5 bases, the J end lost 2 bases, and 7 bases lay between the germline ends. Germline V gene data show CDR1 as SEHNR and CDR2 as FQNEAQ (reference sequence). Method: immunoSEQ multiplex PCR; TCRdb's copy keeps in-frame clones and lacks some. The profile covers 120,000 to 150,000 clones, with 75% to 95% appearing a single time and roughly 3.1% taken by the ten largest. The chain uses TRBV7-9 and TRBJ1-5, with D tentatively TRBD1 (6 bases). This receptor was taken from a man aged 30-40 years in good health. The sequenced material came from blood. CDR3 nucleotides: TGTGCCAGCAGCGAGGGGGGCAATCAGCCCCAGCATTTT. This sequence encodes CASSEGGNQPQHF. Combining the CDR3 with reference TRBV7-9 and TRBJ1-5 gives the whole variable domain DTGVSQNPRHKITKRGQNVTFRCDPISEHNRLYWYRQTLGQGPEFLTYFQNEAQLEKSRLLSDRFSAERPKGSFSTLEIQRTEQGDSAMYLCASSEGGNQPQHFGDGTRLSIL.